This TCR beta chain is drawn from a study of T cell changes during pregnancy in multiple sclerosis. Assay: immunoSEQ multiplex PCR; the TCRdb copy retains only in-frame clones and omits some. The repertoire includes over 12,000 clones, about 86% of them detected once, and over 15% sits in the top ten. The source material was CD8+ T cells from peripheral blood mononuclear cells, sampled in the first trimester of pregnancy. This TCR was sampled from a female donor with multiple sclerosis, enrolled in a pregnancy study.

The CDR3 reads CAISDLYEQYF. DNA for the CDR3: TGTGCCATCAGCGATCTATACGAGCAGTACTTC. This chain uses TRBV10-3 with TRBJ2-5; no clear D gene. Near its end, the DNA agrees better with TRBJ2-7, so the J call may be wrong. Germline assignment: CDR1 ENHRY and CDR2 SYGVKD. The CDR3 contains 11 residues.